The 6 T cell receptor beta chains reported below all come from one sample, sequenced in a study of cytotoxic CD8 clonotypes in ibrutinib-treated CLL. Sequencing used immunoSEQ multiplex PCR; TCRdb keeps in-frame clones, though not all of them. The sample lists fewer than 80,000 clones, 45% to 60% occurring once. This material consisted of PBMCs, taken after 12 months of ibrutinib treatment. The receptors stem from a human donor with chronic lymphocytic leukemia.

This clone turned up a few times. The CDR3 protein is CASFRTGVSEQFF. CDR3 coding DNA: TGTGCTAGTTTCCGGACAGGGGTCAGTGAGCAGTTCTTC. This chain joins TRBV12-5 and TRBJ2-1; 9 bases fit TRBD1. This CDR3 spans 13 amino acids. Losses at the gene ends were 8 bases for V and 9 bases for J; bases not matched to a gene: 8. Looked up from germline, CDR1 is LGHNT and CDR2 is FRNRAP.

In its sample, this clone was seen a few times. Here the CDR3 DNA reads TGTGCCAGCAGTGCCTCTTGGCGGGCCTATGGCTACACCTTC. Encoded protein: CASSASWRAYGYTF. The chain couples TRBV6-5 to TRBJ1-2, with no clear D. V was pared by 5 bases and J by 4 bases, with 14 bases between. The CDR3 is made up of 14 amino acids. CDR1 is MNHEY and CDR2 is SVGAGI in the germline V gene.

The chain couples TRBV27 to TRBJ2-5; 12 nucleotides agree with TRBD2. The CDR3 loop spans 15 amino acids. In germline, CDR1 is MNHEY, CDR2 SMNVEV (reference sequence). The V and J ends lost 6 bases and 2 bases, in that order; junction bases with no gene match: 4. The CDR3 loop is CASSKLAGGQETQYF. In DNA form, the CDR3 reads TGTGCCAGCAGCAAACTAGCGGGGGGTCAAGAGACCCAGTACTTC.

This clone was seen a few times. The chain has TRBV14 and TRBJ2-7; D is unclear. The CDR3 contains 15 residues. Germline assignment: CDR1 SGHDN and CDR2 FVKESK. Trimming removed 4 bases at V and 6 bases at J, with 19 bases between. CDR3 region: CASSLTDLVLGEQYF. For the CDR3, the DNA is TGTGCCAGCAGCCTGACGGATTTGGTCCTGGGCGAGCAGTACTTC.

CDR3 in DNA: TGTGCCAGCAGCTTAGCGGGACGGAACACAGATACGCAGTATTTT. It yields the protein CASSLAGRNTDTQYF. This rearrangement joins TRBV7-2 to TRBJ2-3, with D tentatively TRBD1 or TRBD2 (5 bases each). With 0 bases removed from V and 2 bases from J, the gap between germline ends came to 9 bases. The length of the CDR3 is 15 residues. CDR1 SGHTA and CDR2 FQGNSA come from the germline V gene.

The sample holds a few counts of this clone. This sequence joins TRBV7-2 and TRBJ2-7; TRBD1 or TRBD2 may be the D gene (5 bases each). The CDR3 extends over 15 amino acids. Germline V CDR1 and CDR2: SGHTA, FQGNSA. The V and J ends lost 1 base and 3 bases respectively, with 13 bases between them. CDR3 coding DNA: TGTGCCAGCAGCTTAGATGGGACCCCATACTACGAGCAGTACGTC. This encodes CASSLDGTPYYEQYV.